This TCR beta chain was profiled in a study of cytomegalovirus exposure and HLA in healthy donors. Findings of the study overall: It is likely that the observed cluster of highly shared sequence variants was a sequencing artifact.

A remark on this clone: Its target is not known.

PCR was performed using 60 Vbeta and 13 Jbeta primers. Produced via immunoSEQ multiplex PCR; TCRdb's table is partial and in-frame only. The table shows about 100,000 clones, with approximately 73% occurring only once. The source material was PBMCs. This sequence was found in a woman between 50 and 59 years old in good health and CMV-seropositive.

The CDR3 loop reads CASSRTSGGLYEQYF. The CDR3 DNA is TGTGCCAGTAGTAGAACTAGCGGGGGGCTGTACGAGCAGTACTTC. The V and J genes are TRBV19 and TRBJ2-7; TRBD2 matches 12 bases. In germline, CDR1 is LNHDA, CDR2 SQIVND (reference sequence). The CDR3 sequence is 15 residues long. With 4 bases clipped from V and 4 bases from J, the junction kept 5 bases outside the gene matches.